This record looks at one T cell receptor beta chain sequence and its context. Original handling: Amplification from reference gene primers served as the basis for estimated nucleated cell counts. Data came from immunoSEQ multiplex PCR; TCRdb stores just in-frame clones and leaves some out. For V, J and clone size, that table is used; D and trimming come from the DNA. The data contain about 42,000 clones, around 89% of them singletons. CDR3 length: 15 residues. V was shortened by 3 bases and J by 2 bases, with 13 bases between the two germline ends. The germline CDR1 and CDR2 sequences are ENHRY and SYGVKD. The data stem from a study of blood T cell repertoires in COVID-19. In the study overall: COVID-19 samples from acute and convalescent phases originated in the United States, Italy and Spain. Nucleic acid was either cDNA or gDNA, and it came from T cells, B-cell-depleted T cells, or PBMCs.

The sequenced sample consisted of peripheral blood. This chain uses TRBV10-3 with TRBJ2-5; a possible D gene is TRBD1 (6 bases). The TCR sequence derives from a human donor in a cohort sampled during active COVID-19. DNA for the CDR3: TGTGCCATCAGTGATGGTGGGGGCCCACAAGAGACCCAGTACTTC. It codes for CAISDGGGPQETQYF.